This paragraph reports one TCR beta chain. Its antigen is still unknown. CDR1 and CDR2 (germline): LNHDA, SQIVND (reference sequence). V shed 3 bases and J shed 3 bases, with 9 bases lying between them. The CDR3 has 13 amino acids. Vbeta (60) and Jbeta (13) primers were used in the PCR. Original processing methods: An analysis that came later counted tens of millions of unique TCR beta chains, 10 million to 12 million shared. Produced via immunoSEQ multiplex PCR; TCRdb's table is partial and in-frame only. Clone size and V and J calls were adopted from that table, with D and trimming inferred from the DNA. This table holds some 130,000 clones, approximately 62% found once. These data belong to a study of cytomegalovirus exposure and HLA in healthy donors. Whole-study findings and limits: In an earlier analysis, about 90% or about 30%: the productive usage of most TCR beta V segments. Association of a missense DCLRE1C variant with TCR beta V- and J-gene trimming was reported in a later analysis.

Each donor was nominally healthy when sampled (though unrecorded immune exposures were likely). The receptor was derived from a human donor in good health. This chain joins TRBV19 and TRBJ2-7; D is perhaps TRBD1 (6 bases). The sequencing input was PBMCs. DNA for the CDR3: TGTGCCAGTAGTATCGGACAGATCTACGAGCAGTACTTC. This sequence encodes CASSIGQIYEQYF.